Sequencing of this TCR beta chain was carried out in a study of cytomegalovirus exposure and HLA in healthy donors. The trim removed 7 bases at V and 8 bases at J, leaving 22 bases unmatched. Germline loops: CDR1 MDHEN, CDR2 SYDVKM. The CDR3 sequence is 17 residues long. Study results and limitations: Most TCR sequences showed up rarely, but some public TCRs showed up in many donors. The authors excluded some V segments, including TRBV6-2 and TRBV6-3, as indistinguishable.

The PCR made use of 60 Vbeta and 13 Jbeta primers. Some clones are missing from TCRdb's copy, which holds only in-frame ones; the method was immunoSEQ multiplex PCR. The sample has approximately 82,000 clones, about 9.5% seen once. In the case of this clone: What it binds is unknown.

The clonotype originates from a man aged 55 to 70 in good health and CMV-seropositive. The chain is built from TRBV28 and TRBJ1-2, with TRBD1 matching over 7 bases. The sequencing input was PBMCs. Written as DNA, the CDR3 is TGTGCCAGCATAGGGGGACAGTCCGTGCTGCGTTCTGGGGGCTACACCTTC. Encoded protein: CASIGGQSVLRSGGYTF.